Following are 29 T cell receptor beta chains from one sample sequenced in a study of blood T cells in healthy people across ages. The use of a sample-barcoded 5' primer and a J-beta primer mix characterized a second PCR of about 6 to 11 cycles. TCRdb reprocessed the 5' RACE reads with MiXCR, giving one entry per CDR3 protein. The sample contains about 670,000 distinct CDR3 sequences, 52% of which appear only once. The sequenced sample was blood. The receptor set was obtained from a woman aged 80 or over in good health.

V and J are TRBV7-2 and TRBJ2-1, with D uncertain. This CDR3 region has 13 residues. Germline V CDR1 and CDR2: SGHTA, FQGNSA. The V and J ends lost 4 bases and 8 bases respectively, with 12 bases between them. The CDR3 DNA reads as TGTGCCAGCAGCTATGGCAGATTCGATGAGCAGTTCTTC. Translation: CASSYGRFDEQFF.

In this sample, this clonotype turned up a few times. V is TRBV18 and J is TRBJ2-7; tentative D call: TRBD1 (5 bases). The J call may be mistaken, given a closer DNA end match to TRBJ2-5. The CDR3 runs to 15 residues. Germline assignment: CDR1 KGHSH and CDR2 LQKENI. CDR3 in amino acids: CASSPRTTARETQYF. The CDR3 DNA reads as TGTGCCAGCTCACCTCGCACGACAGCACGGGAGACCCAGTACTTC.

This clonotype was counted ten times or more. One junction end disagrees with the germline gene, perhaps due to a read error. This chain joins TRBV5-1 and TRBJ1-5; 9 bases agree with TRBD1. This CDR3 region has 15 residues. The V gene's germline CDR1 is SGHRS and CDR2 YFSETQ. CDR3 residues: CASSLGTGRNQPQHF. CDR3 in DNA: TGTGCCAGCAGTTTAGGGACAGGGCGCAATCAGCCCCAGCATTTT.

This clonotype was recorded only once. V and J are TRBV7-9 and TRBJ2-5, with 8 positions matching TRBD2. The germline CDR1 and CDR2 sequences are SEHNR and FQNEAQ (reference sequence). The CDR3 runs 13 residues. V trimming: 5 bases; J trimming: 11 bases; junction bases outside the gene matches: 10. CDR3 sequence (DNA): TGTGCCAGCAGCCCCAACGGGGGGGATGAGCAGTACTTC. Translated: CASSPNGGDEQYF.

The gene calls are TRBV29-1 and TRBJ2-5, with D uncertain. With 5 bases removed from V and 1 base from J, the gap between germline ends came to 14 bases. CDR1 is SQVTM and CDR2 is ANQGSEA in the germline V gene. The CDR3 runs 14 residues. The chain's CDR3 is CSVPAQYTQETQYF. CDR3 sequence (DNA): TGCAGCGTTCCCGCCCAATACACCCAAGAGACCCAGTACTTC.

This clonotype has a single count. CDR3 protein: CASSLVRDGSNQPQHF. The DNA of the CDR3 is TGTGCCAGCAGCCTAGTTAGGGACGGTAGCAATCAGCCCCAGCATTTT. The chain employs TRBV7-2 and TRBJ1-5; a weak D match, TRBD1 (5 bases). Germline assignment: CDR1 SGHTA and CDR2 FQGNSA. The ends were cut back, 5 bases at V and 0 bases at J, with 14 bases in the middle. The CDR3 spans 16 residues.

This clonotype was recorded a few times. CDR3 in amino acids: CASSLSGSRSNEQFF. Here the CDR3 DNA reads TGTGCCAGCAGCCTAAGCGGGAGTAGGAGCAATGAGCAGTTCTTC. V usage is TRBV3-1 and J usage is TRBJ2-1, with TRBD2 matching over 8 bases. The germline V gene encodes CDR1 LGHDT and CDR2 YNNKEL (reference sequence). Losses at the gene ends were 4 bases for V and 6 bases for J; bases not matched to a gene: 8. The CDR3 length is 15 residues.

In this sample, this clonotype turned up many times. J is TRBJ2-1 and V is TRBV24-1; 10 bases map to TRBD2. The CDR3 sequence is 17 residues long. CDR1 and CDR2 from the germline V gene are KGHDR and SFDVKD. J lost 1 base, V lost 6 bases, and 8 bases had no gene match. The CDR3 loop reads CATSSPGLAKSYNEQFF. CDR3 nucleotides: TGTGCCACCAGTTCTCCGGGACTAGCGAAATCCTACAATGAGCAGTTCTTC.

This clonotype has a count of ten or more. The chain couples TRBV20-1 to TRBJ2-1; 9 positions agree with TRBD2. The CDR3 runs to 21 residues. The germline CDR1 and CDR2 sequences are DFQATT and SNEGSKA (reference sequence). Trimming removed 0 bases from V and 0 bases from J; junction bases left unmatched: 18. The CDR3 nucleotides are TGCAGTGCTAGAGATGAATCGAAGTTAGGGGCGGGGGGGCCCTCCTACAATGAGCAGTTCTTC. It specifies CSARDESKLGAGGPSYNEQFF.

The chain employs TRBV12-3 or TRBV12-4 and TRBJ2-1; D uncertain. The CDR3 spans 13 residues. The ends were cut back, 7 bases at V and 4 bases at J, with 11 bases in the middle. CDR3 DNA: TGTGCCAGCACCACCCGTCCTTACAATGAGCAGTTCTTC. As protein: CASTTRPYNEQFF.

There are a few counts of this clonotype. The chain uses TRBV15 and TRBJ1-1; no reliable D call. The CDR3 loop spans 13 amino acids. The germline gives CDR1 LNHNV, CDR2 YYDKDF (reference sequence). V was cut by 2 bases and J by 1 base, with 5 bases left in between. The CDR3 DNA reads as TGTGCCACCAGCAGACAGGAGAACACTGAAGCTTTCTTT. Protein product: CATSRQENTEAFF.

The sample holds a few counts of this clonotype. J is TRBJ2-2 and V is TRBV29-1; no reliable D call. The CDR3 loop spans 10 amino acids. Trimming shortened V by 4 bases and J by 7 bases, and 4 bases separated the two germline ends. Germline assignment: CDR1 SQVTM and CDR2 ANQGSEA. The chain's CDR3 is CSVGSGELFF. CDR3 DNA sequence: TGCAGCGTTGGGAGCGGGGAGCTGTTTTTT.

On this clonotype: With a much larger clone just one base away, this may be a read error. This rearrangement joins TRBV2 to TRBJ2-5, with D unresolved. TRBJ2-1 explains the end of the DNA better; the J call may be wrong. Germline V gene sequence: CDR1 SNHLY, CDR2 FYNNEI. This CDR3 has 15 amino acids. The CDR3 loop reads CANDDRTNFQETQFF. CDR3 coding DNA: TGTGCCAACGACGACCGGACGAATTTCCAAGAGACCCAGTTCTTC.

This clonotype turned up a few times. A much larger clone is a single base away; this may be a read error. The chain combines TRBV5-1 with TRBJ2-1; 7 bases agree with TRBD2. The J call may be incorrect, as the DNA end agrees better with TRBJ2-7. The CDR3 has 16 amino acids. Germline V gives CDR1 SGHRS, CDR2 YFSETQ. Here the CDR3 DNA reads TGCGCCAGCAGCCCCATAGCCGGGGGGTCCTACAATGAGCAGTACTTC. Its protein product is CASSPIAGGSYNEQYF.

This clonotype was detected ten times or more. CDR3 nucleotide sequence: TGTGCCAGCAGCCCCTCGGACAGTTCTCGGGGGCAGTTCTTC. This translates into CASSPSDSSRGQFF. The rearrangement joins TRBV3-1 to TRBJ2-1; D might be TRBD1 (6 bases). The CDR3 extends over 14 amino acids. Per germline, CDR1 LGHDT and CDR2 YNNKEL (reference sequence). V lost 4 bases to trimming and J lost 12 bases, with 19 bases between them.

A word on this clonotype: A much larger clone lies a single base off, so this may be a read error. CDR3 in amino acids: CAGSLWAREEETQYF. The CDR3 DNA is TGTGCCGGCAGCTTGTGGGCACGTGAGGAGGAGACCCAGTACTTC. V gene TRBV5-5 combines with J gene TRBJ2-5; no firm D call. Germline V gives CDR1 SGHKS, CDR2 YYEKEE (reference sequence). This CDR3 is 15 amino acids long.

Of note for this clonotype: This could be a read error, since a much larger clone is one nucleotide away. This chain links TRBV20-1 with TRBJ2-7; D gene ambiguous. The germline V and J ends were trimmed by 0 bases and 7 bases, with 28 bases remaining between them. In germline, CDR1 is DFQATT, CDR2 SNEGSKA (reference sequence). The CDR3 totals 18 residues. The CDR3 spells CSARDPRASARRGNEQYF. CDR3 sequence (DNA): TGCAGTGCTAGAGACCCCCGAGCCAGCGCGCGTCGCGGCAATGAGCAGTACTTC.

This clonotype has at least ten counts. V gene TRBV18 combines with J gene TRBJ2-6; D is undetermined. Germline CDR1 KGHSH, CDR2 LQKENI. V lost 2 bases, J lost 4 bases, and 6 bases lay in between. This CDR3 contains 14 residues. CDR3 amino acids: CASSPDLGANVLTF. CDR3 sequence (DNA): TGTGCCAGCTCACCAGACTTAGGGGCCAACGTCCTGACTTTC.

This chain connects TRBV25-1 to TRBJ1-2; D not certain. This CDR3 has 13 amino acids. Per the germline V gene, CDR1 is MGHDK and CDR2 is SYGVNS. The V end lost 2 bases, the J end lost 7 bases, and 11 bases lay between the germline ends. The CDR3 DNA reads as TGTGCCAGCAGTGAAGGGCAGTTGAGTGGCTACACCTTC. As protein: CASSEGQLSGYTF.

V usage is TRBV7-9 and J usage is TRBJ1-6, with D maybe TRBD1 (6 bases). V was clipped by 11 bases and J by 16 bases, with 18 bases between them. The CDR3 is 11 amino acids. From germline, CDR1 is SEHNR and CDR2 FQNEAQ (reference sequence). This chain's CDR3 is CAGRTGKELHF. CDR3 nucleotides: TGTGCCGGGAGAACAGGGAAGGAACTCCACTTT.

This clonotype has a handful of counts. The rearrangement joins TRBV5-1 to TRBJ1-1; D gene ambiguous. The V gene lost 7 bases and the J gene lost 4 bases, with 14 bases spanning the gap. The CDR3 loop spans 13 amino acids. The V gene's germline CDR1 is SGHRS and CDR2 YFSETQ. CDR3 sequence: CASAQVLGTEAFF. The CDR3 DNA sequence: TGCGCCAGCGCCCAGGTGCTGGGCACTGAAGCTTTCTTT.

The table lists this clonotype with many counts. V is TRBV11-1 and J is TRBJ2-5; TRBD1 is a possible D gene (7 bases). Germline V gene data show CDR1 as SGHAT and CDR2 as FQDESV (reference sequence). V dropped 5 bases and J dropped 4 bases, with 17 bases sitting between them. This CDR3 contains 15 residues. The DNA of the CDR3 is TGTGCCAGCAGCCCCCTGACAGGGAGGTCAGAGACCCAGTACTTC. It yields the protein CASSPLTGRSETQYF. Full variable domain (missing parts from reference TRBV11-1 and TRBJ2-5): EAEVAQSPRYKITEKSQAVAFWCDPISGHATLYWYRQILGQGPELLVQFQDESVVDDSQLPKDRFSAERLKGVDSTLKIQPAELGDSAMYLCASSPLTGRSETQYFGPGTRLLVL.

This clonotype has at least ten counts. The rearrangement joins TRBV28 to TRBJ2-3, with TRBD2 matching 13 bases. The CDR3 extends over 16 amino acids. Germline V CDR1 and CDR2: MDHEN, SYDVKM. Trimming cost V 4 bases and J 4 bases; bases outside gene matches: 5. The CDR3 region is CASSSWTSGGADTQYF. CDR3 DNA: TGTGCCAGCAGTTCTTGGACTAGCGGGGGAGCAGATACGCAGTATTTT.

The chain uses TRBV29-1 and TRBJ2-4; 7 bases fit TRBD2. The end of the DNA fits TRBJ2-7 better, so the J call may be wrong. The CDR3 sequence is 15 residues long. Germline V lookup: CDR1 SQVTM, CDR2 ANQGSEA. The CDR3 region is CSVEEESSGPYEQYF. DNA for the CDR3: TGCAGCGTTGAAGAGGAGTCTAGCGGCCCCTACGAGCAGTACTTC.

This chain uses TRBV7-8 with TRBJ1-5; D unclear. Looked up from germline, CDR1 is SGHVS and CDR2 is FQNEAQ. The length of the CDR3 is 17 residues. V lost 5 bases, J lost 5 bases, and 22 bases lay in between. The CDR3 loop reads CASSPQTGFPGDQPQHF. DNA for the CDR3: TGTGCCAGCAGCCCCCAAACCGGTTTTCCTGGGGATCAGCCCCAGCATTTT.

To note about this clonotype: This may be a read error: a much more frequent sequence differs by one nucleotide. This sequence joins TRBV25-1 and TRBJ2-1; no clear D gene. Trimming took off 1 base at V and 13 bases at J, with 11 bases between the two ends. This CDR3 is built from 12 residues. The germline CDR1 and CDR2 sequences are MGHDK and SYGVNS. For the CDR3, the DNA is TGTGCCAGCAGTGAATCCGGAGAGACCCAGTTCTTC. It specifies CASSESGETQFF.

The table lists this clonotype with a few counts. The rearrangement links TRBV12-3 or TRBV12-4 to TRBJ2-2; D is undetermined. Trimming took 7 bases from V and 4 from J, leaving 10 bases between them. The CDR3 length is 13 residues. CDR3 region: CASIEALTGELFF. CDR3 sequence (DNA): TGTGCCAGCATCGAGGCCCTCACCGGGGAGCTGTTTTTT.

This chain joins TRBV28 and TRBJ1-5, with D tentatively TRBD1 (5 bases). Trimming left V 10 bases short and J 2 bases short, with 18 bases between. Germline V gene sequence: CDR1 MDHEN, CDR2 SYDVKM. The CDR3 has 15 residues. CDR3 DNA sequence: TGTGCCATTTCCCGAGAGGGAGGGGGCAATCAGCCCCAGCATTTT. Translation: CAISREGGGNQPQHF.

V gene TRBV11-2 combines with J gene TRBJ2-7; the D is unclear. Germline loops: CDR1 SGHAT, CDR2 FQNNGV. The CDR3 consists of 11 residues. V was cut by 8 bases and J by 7 bases, with 12 bases left in between. The CDR3 DNA reads as TGTGCCAGCCATAAAATCAATGAGCAGTACTTC. Its protein product is CASHKINEQYF.